The entry below describes one TCR beta chain. Original processing notes: Amplification of reference gene primers provided the estimated nucleated cell counts. Generated by immunoSEQ multiplex PCR, the TCRdb table keeps only in-frame clones and is missing some. V and J calls and clone size follow that table, whereas D and trimming were derived from the DNA. The table records some 100,000 clones, approximately 90% of them present only once. The data were obtained in a study of blood T cell repertoires in COVID-19. About the study: There were acute and convalescent COVID-19 samples, and they came from the United States, Italy and Spain. T cells, B-cell-depleted T cells, or PBMCs supplied cDNA or gDNA.

The CDR3 has 14 amino acids. The germline gives CDR1 SEHNR, CDR2 FQNEAQ (reference sequence). Trimming removed 5 bases from V and 2 bases from J, with 12 bases in between. The rearrangement uses TRBV7-9 and TRBJ1-2; D remains ambiguous. The sequencing input was peripheral blood. The source is a man between 50 and 59 years old with active COVID-19. CDR3 amino acids: CASSLEITNYGYTF. Written as DNA, the CDR3 is TGTGCCAGCAGCCTCGAGATAACCAACTATGGCTACACCTTC.